The clone carrying this T cell receptor (beta chain) has just a few counts. What it recognizes is unknown. This sample is part of a study of regulatory T cells in long-lasting Graves disease. Study information: In persistent Graves' disease, antithyroid drugs had been taken for over 5 years and TSH receptor antibodies stayed positive. The study, taken as a whole, reports: Lower TCR diversity was seen in persistent Graves' patients than in newly diagnosed ones.

CDR1 and CDR2 (germline): MDHEN, SYDVKM. This CDR3 is built from 15 residues. Trimming took off 2 bases at V and 10 bases at J, with 15 bases between the two ends. Through Arm-PCR of CDR3 regions and iRepertoire HTBI primers, TCR beta libraries were built. Each CDR3 protein is one row after TCRdb ran MiXCR on the multiplex PCR reads. This sample has approximately 400,000 distinct CDR3 sequences, with about 23% found just once. Time point in this sample: persistent/refractory GD, antithyroid drugs over 5 years with positive TRAb. PBMC-derived RNA was used for the TCR library. This specimen was peripheral blood mononuclear cells (PBMCs), taken when the disease was refractory, from a patient treated with antithyroid drugs. The chain couples TRBV28 to TRBJ1-6, with D possibly TRBD1 on 5 matching bases. This clonotype originated in a woman aged 40 to 49 with Graves disease. DNA for the CDR3: TGTGCCAGCAGTTTACCTGGGGGGTTAGACTCACCCCTCCACTTT. As protein: CASSLPGGLDSPLHF.